A single sample gave rise to the 22 T cell receptor beta chains below, sequenced in a study of blood T cell repertoires in COVID-19. Profiled with immunoSEQ multiplex PCR; TCRdb holds only in-frame clones, not every one. The table shows about 260,000 clones, with about 90% occurring only once. The specimen was peripheral blood. These receptors originate from a woman between 40 and 50 years old with acute or convalescent COVID-19.

The gene calls are TRBV2 and TRBJ1-6; D ambiguous. The CDR3 extends over 15 amino acids. Trimming shortened V by 3 bases and J by 1 base, and 7 bases separated the two germline ends. The germline gives CDR1 SNHLY, CDR2 FYNNEI. The CDR3 region has the DNA TGTGCCAGCAGTGATTCCGGGTCCTATAATTCACCCCTCCACTTT. Translated, it gives CASSDSGSYNSPLHF.

The chain uses TRBV2 and TRBJ1-2, with D hard to call. Per the germline V gene, CDR1 is SNHLY and CDR2 is FYNNEI. V lost 8 bases and J lost 4, with 14 bases in between. The CDR3 is 13 amino acids. The CDR3 protein is CASAVEASYGYTF. The CDR3 nucleotides read TGTGCCAGCGCCGTAGAGGCATCCTATGGCTACACCTTC. Complete variable domain (other parts from reference TRBV2 and TRBJ1-2): EPEVTQTPSHQVTQMGQEVILRCVPISNHLYFYWYRQILGQKVEFLVSFYNNEISEKSEIFDDQFSVERPDGSNFTLKIRSTKLEDSAMYFCASAVEASYGYTFGSGTRLTVV.

This clone was counted a single time. The chain recombines TRBV7-7 with TRBJ1-4, with D possibly being TRBD1 (5 bases). The CDR3 extends over 14 amino acids. Trimming took 0 bases from V and 6 from J, leaving 8 bases between them. Germline assignment: CDR1 SSHAT and CDR2 FNYEAQ (reference sequence). The CDR3 DNA follows: TGTGCCAGCAGCTTAGCGAAAGGGGATGAAAAACTGTTTTTT. As protein: CASSLAKGDEKLFF.

The rearrangement uses TRBV18 and TRBJ1-2; 9 bases align to TRBD1. V lost 2 bases to trimming and J lost 3 bases; unmatched junction nucleotides: 13. Germline loops: CDR1 KGHSH, CDR2 LQKENI. The CDR3 runs to 18 residues. The CDR3 DNA follows: TGTGCCAGCTCACCATTATCTCGGGACAGGGCCTCGGACTATGGCTACACCTTC. It codes for CASSPLSRDRASDYGYTF.

The V and J genes are TRBV19 and TRBJ1-5, with 11 bases matching TRBD1. The CDR3 sequence is 17 residues long. The germline V gene has CDR1 LNHDA and CDR2 SQIVND (reference sequence). V shed 8 bases, J shed 2 bases, and the junction held 11 bases outside the gene matches. CDR3 region: CASQGQGVMSGNQPQHF. The CDR3 bases are TGTGCCAGTCAGGGACAGGGGGTTATGTCCGGCAATCAGCCCCAGCATTTT.

This sequence joins TRBV7-9 and TRBJ2-2; TRBD2 matches 7 bases. The CDR3 has 18 amino acids. The trim removed 0 bases at V and 1 base at J, leaving 8 bases unmatched. Germline V gene data show CDR1 as SEHNR and CDR2 as FQNEAQ (reference sequence). The CDR3 sequence is CASSLAVRLALNTGELFF. CDR3 sequence (DNA): TGTGCCAGCAGCTTAGCCGTTAGACTAGCTTTGAACACCGGGGAGCTGTTTTTT.

In its sample, this clone was seen a few times. This sequence joins TRBV9 and TRBJ1-1; D remains ambiguous. Germline V CDR1 and CDR2: SGDLS, YYNGEE. Trimming took off 3 bases at V and 6 bases at J, with 12 bases between the two ends. This CDR3 is built from 13 residues. CDR3 region: CASSASSGAEAFF. The CDR3 DNA reads as TGTGCCAGCAGCGCCTCTTCCGGGGCTGAAGCTTTCTTT.

The chain employs TRBV4-1 and TRBJ1-4; 9 bases line up with TRBD1. This CDR3 has 14 amino acids. The germline CDR1 and CDR2 sequences are MGHRA and YSYEKL. V dropped 4 bases and J dropped 8; count of bases not matched to a gene: 5. CDR3 in amino acids: CASSLLDRGEKLFF. CDR3 in DNA: TGCGCCAGCAGCCTCTTGGACAGGGGCGAAAAACTGTTTTTT.

The V call is TRBV6-5, the J call TRBJ2-1, with 11 bases identical to TRBD2. V dropped 4 bases and J dropped 8; count of bases not matched to a gene: 4. Germline CDR1 and CDR2: MNHEY and SVGAGI. The CDR3 runs to 14 residues. The CDR3 DNA sequence: TGTGCCAGCAGTTTCGGGACTAGCGGCCATGAGCAGTTCTTC. Its translation is CASSFGTSGHEQFF.

The chain couples TRBV24-1 to TRBJ2-1, with TRBD2 matching 8 bases. This CDR3 region has 15 residues. V was clipped by 1 base and J by 2 bases; unmatched bases: 0. CDR1 KGHDR and CDR2 SFDVKD come from the germline V gene. CDR3 nucleotide sequence: TGTGCCACCAGTGATTTAGCGGGGGCCTACAATGAGCAGTTCTTC. As protein: CATSDLAGAYNEQFF.

This clone was picked up one time. The chain links TRBV19 to TRBJ2-5; the match to TRBD1 covers 9 bases. V gave up 10 bases and J gave up 5 bases; unmatched junction bases: 26. CDR1 and CDR2 (germline): LNHDA, SQIVND (reference sequence). The CDR3 has 19 residues. The CDR3 sequence is CATSPKPGQGGGEGETQYF. For the CDR3, the DNA is TGTGCCACCTCCCCCAAACCGGGACAGGGCGGTGGAGAGGGGGAGACCCAGTACTTC.

The chain combines TRBV6-6 with TRBJ1-6, with 9 bases fitting TRBD1. Trimming took 6 bases from V and 5 from J; bases not matched to a gene: 5. Germline CDR1 MNHNY, CDR2 SVGAGI (reference sequence). The CDR3 contains 15 residues. The CDR3 protein is CASSPGQGHNSPLHF. CDR3 nucleotides: TGTGCCAGCAGCCCGGGACAGGGCCATAATTCACCCCTCCACTTT.

J is TRBJ1-6 and V is TRBV4-2; the D gene is possibly TRBD1 (6 bases). Trimming pared 4 bases from V and 2 bases from J, leaving 12 bases between. This CDR3 is 16 amino acids long. Germline V gene sequence: CDR1 LGHNA, CDR2 YNFKEQ. In DNA, the CDR3 is TGTGCCAGCAGCCGAGGGGGGGCCCCCTATAATTCACCCCTCCACTTT. It is translated as CASSRGGAPYNSPLHF.

The chain joins TRBV7-2 to TRBJ1-3; unclear D gene. V was shortened by 0 bases and J by 0 bases, with 6 bases between the two germline ends. CDR3 length equals 15 residues. Germline CDR1 reads SGHTA; CDR2 reads FQGNSA. The CDR3 sequence is CASSLATSSGNTIYF. The CDR3 DNA follows: TGTGCCAGCAGCTTAGCTACTAGCTCTGGAAACACCATATATTTT.

This clone was picked up one time. The chain uses TRBV14 and TRBJ1-5, with 8 bases that match TRBD1. Per the germline V gene, CDR1 is SGHDN and CDR2 is FVKESK. Losses at the gene ends were 5 bases for V and 3 bases for J; bases not matched to a gene: 3. The CDR3 consists of 14 residues. CDR3 sequence: CASSGQGFNQPQHF. The CDR3 DNA follows: TGTGCCAGCAGCGGACAGGGCTTCAATCAGCCCCAGCATTTT.

The chain joins TRBV5-6 to TRBJ1-6; D is perhaps TRBD1 (6 bases). The CDR3 length is 16 residues. Trimming shortened V by 2 bases and J by 6 bases, and 15 bases separated the two germline ends. CDR1 is SGHDT and CDR2 is YYEEEE in the germline V gene. The CDR3 loop is CASSLYESGANSPLHF. The CDR3 DNA reads as TGTGCCAGCAGCTTATATGAGTCAGGGGCTAATTCACCCCTCCACTTT.

The gene calls are TRBV19 and TRBJ2-4; no reliable D call. The CDR3 contains 11 residues. V was clipped by 6 bases and J by 4 bases, with 4 bases between them. The germline CDR1 and CDR2 sequences are LNHDA and SQIVND (reference sequence). CDR3 sequence reads: CASSLKNIQYF. CDR3 in DNA: TGTGCCAGTAGCTTAAAAAACATTCAGTACTTC. Together with reference TRBV19 and TRBJ2-4, the CDR3 gives the full variable domain: DGGITQSPKYLFRKEGQNVTLSCEQNLNHDAMYWYRQDPGQGLRLIYYSQIVNDFQKGDIAEGYSVSREKKESFPLTVTSAQKNPTAFYLCASSLKNIQYFGAGTRLSVL.

This clone showed up just once. The chain combines TRBV3-1 (or the pseudogene TRBV3-2) with TRBJ1-1; D not certain. The length of the CDR3 is 14 residues. V was clipped by 1 base and J by 0 bases, with 6 bases between them. Germline lookup yields CDR1 LGHDT and CDR2 YNNKEL (reference sequence). The CDR3 DNA follows: TGTGCCAGCAGCCAAGGGGCCCTGAACACTGAAGCTTTCTTT. Its translation is CASSQGALNTEAFF.

The chain couples TRBV4-2 to TRBJ1-2; D not resolved. Trimming pared 4 bases from V and 7 bases from J, leaving 19 bases between. The germline V gene has CDR1 LGHNA and CDR2 YNFKEQ. This CDR3 is built from 15 residues. CDR3 sequence reads: CASSLAGTGFGGYTF. The DNA for the CDR3 is TGTGCCAGCAGCCTCGCTGGAACGGGGTTCGGTGGCTACACCTTC.

The chain couples TRBV7-8 to TRBJ2-7; TRBD2 agrees at 9 bases. Germline V gene sequence: CDR1 SGHVS, CDR2 FQNEAQ. V shed 1 base, J shed 5 bases, and the junction held 6 bases outside the gene matches. This CDR3 has 15 residues. The CDR3 sequence is CASSLEAGGLDEQYV. Written as DNA, the CDR3 is TGTGCCAGCAGCTTAGAGGCGGGGGGGCTGGACGAGCAGTACGTC.

J is TRBJ1-1 and V is TRBV2; TRBD1 agrees at 8 bases. J was trimmed by 6 bases and V by 6 bases; bases with no gene match: 6. CDR1 SNHLY and CDR2 FYNNEI come from the germline V gene. The CDR3 is made up of 13 amino acids. In DNA form, the CDR3 reads TGTGCCAGCAGCGGTCAGGACAGGGCTGAAGCTTTCTTT. This codes for CASSGQDRAEAFF.

The chain joins TRBV14 to TRBJ1-1; TRBD1 matches at 8 bases. The germline gives CDR1 SGHDN, CDR2 FVKESK. Trimming cost V 1 base and J 3 bases; bases outside gene matches: 10. This CDR3 contains 17 residues. The CDR3 sequence: CASSQGPQDRGDTEAFF. CDR3 nucleotide sequence: TGTGCCAGCAGCCAAGGACCGCAAGACAGGGGTGACACTGAAGCTTTCTTT.